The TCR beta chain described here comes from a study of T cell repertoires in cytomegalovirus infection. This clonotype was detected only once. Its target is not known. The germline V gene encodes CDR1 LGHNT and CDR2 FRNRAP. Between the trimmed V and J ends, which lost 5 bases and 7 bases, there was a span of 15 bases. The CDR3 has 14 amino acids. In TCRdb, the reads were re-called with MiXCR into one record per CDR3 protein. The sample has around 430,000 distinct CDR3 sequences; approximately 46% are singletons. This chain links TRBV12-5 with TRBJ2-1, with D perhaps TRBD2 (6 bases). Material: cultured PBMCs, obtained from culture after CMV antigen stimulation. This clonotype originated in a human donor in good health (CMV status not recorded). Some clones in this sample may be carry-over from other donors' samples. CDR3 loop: CASGLGAGWNEQFF. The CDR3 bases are TGTGCTAGTGGTCTTGGGGCGGGATGGAATGAGCAGTTCTTC.